This entry is about one T cell receptor beta chain. Its target is unknown. Its ends do not fully match the called genes, so a read error is possible. These data are taken from a study of T cells in Graves' hyperthyroidism and ophthalmopathy. Regarding the study as a whole: In the blood, most expanded thyroid clonotypes above 0.001 appeared as well.

RNA transcripts provided the source from which TCR beta CDR3 regions were amplified. In the first-round RT-PCR of the TCR CDR3, the HTBI primer set was used. TCRdb called the multiplex PCR reads again in MiXCR, with one record for every CDR3 protein. The profile shows hundreds of thousands of distinct CDR3 sequences, 35% to 45% of them singletons. Newly diagnosed hyperthyroidism, duration under 2 months, in patients aged 18 to 65. Based on clinical symptoms, serum thyroxine and TRAb, thyroid ultrasound and orbital computed tomography, diagnoses were reached. This CDR3 region has 13 residues. Germline CDR1 SGHTA, CDR2 FQGNSA.

The chain is built from TRBV7-2 and TRBJ1-2; D not resolved. The clonotype comes from a man aged 18 to 29 with Graves' hyperthyroidism. The material sequenced was blood. The CDR3 reads CASSSGGFYGCTF. CDR3 DNA sequence: TGTGCCAGCAGCTCTGGAGGGTTTTATGGCTGCACCTTC.